The TCR beta chain under discussion was sequenced for a study of control samples from healthy donors and cancer patients. CDR1 and CDR2 from the germline V gene are LNHDA and SQIVND (reference sequence). V lost 7 bases and J lost 0, with 9 bases in between. The CDR3 length is 13 residues. Sequenced by immunoSEQ multiplex PCR; TCRdb stores in-frame clones only, minus some. The sample shows under 100,000 clones, roughly nine tenths of them seen only once. A single count supports this clone. The material sequenced was blood. The chain recombines TRBV19 with TRBJ1-1; D uncertain. This clonotype was sampled from a woman between 65 and 79 years old in good health. The CDR3 DNA reads TGTGCCAGTAAGCGCAGTATGAACACTGAAGCTTTCTTT. Amino acid sequence: CASKRSMNTEAFF. Supplemented by reference TRBV19 and TRBJ1-1, the full variable domain reads DGGITQSPKYLFRKEGQNVTLSCEQNLNHDAMYWYRQDPGQGLRLIYYSQIVNDFQKGDIAEGYSVSREKKESFPLTVTSAQKNPTAFYLCASKRSMNTEAFFGQGTRLTVV.